One sample yielded the 31 T cell receptor beta chains listed below, sequenced in a study of T cells in Graves' hyperthyroidism and ophthalmopathy. The source material, RNA transcripts, was used to amplify TCR beta CDR3 regions. When the TCR CDR3 underwent first-round RT-PCR, the HTBI primer set was used. TCRdb re-called the multiplex PCR reads through MiXCR, storing one row per CDR3 protein. This table has hundreds of thousands of distinct CDR3 sequences, over 35% appearing once. The sequencing sample was made of blood. The origin of the receptors is a man between 18 and 35 years old with Graves' hyperthyroidism.

The chain has TRBV13 and TRBJ1-1; TRBD1 might be the D (5 bases). Germline lookup yields CDR1 PRHDT and CDR2 FYEKMQ (reference sequence). This CDR3 is 14 amino acids long. The V end was cut by 0 bases, the J end by 6 bases, with 11 bases between. CDR3 sequence: CASSLGLGVAEAFF. DNA of the CDR3: TGTGCCAGCAGCTTAGGCCTGGGGGTCGCTGAAGCTTTCTTT.

This rearrangement joins TRBV6-6 to TRBJ2-7, with 9 bases fitting TRBD1. The V and J ends lost 5 bases and 7 bases, in that order; junction bases with no gene match: 6. Germline values: CDR1 MNHNY, CDR2 SVGAGI (reference sequence). The length of the CDR3 is 13 residues. CDR3 nucleotides: TGTGCCAGCAGTGGGACAGGGAAAAGGGAGCAGTACTTC. Translated: CASSGTGKREQYF.

The chain recombines TRBV12-3 or TRBV12-4 with TRBJ1-1, with a possible D match to TRBD1 (5 bases). The CDR3 contains 12 residues. V was clipped by 3 bases and J by 8 bases, with 10 bases between them. CDR3 in amino acids: CASSFRGWEAFF. CDR3 nucleotide sequence: TGTGCCAGCAGTTTTCGGGGCTGGGAAGCTTTCTTT.

This chain links TRBV5-1 with TRBJ2-7; D may match TRBD1 or TRBD2 (5 bases each). Germline CDR1 SGHRS, CDR2 YFSETQ. Between the trimmed V and J ends, which lost 6 bases and 3 bases, there was a span of 13 bases. The CDR3 spans 13 residues. The CDR3 region is CASTPGPGYEQYF. The CDR3 coding sequence is TGCGCCAGCACCCCGGGACCGGGCTACGAGCAGTACTTC. The full variable domain, its missing parts supplied by reference TRBV5-1 and TRBJ2-7, is KAGVTQTPRYLIKTRGQQVTLSCSPISGHRSVSWYQQTPGQGLQFLFEYFSETQRNKGNFPGRFSGRQFSNSRSEMNVSTLELGDSALYLCASTPGPGYEQYFGPGTRLTVT.

The chain joins TRBV7-8 to TRBJ1-1; D is undetermined. This CDR3 spans 15 amino acids. Per germline, CDR1 SGHVS and CDR2 FQNEAQ. The V gene lost 1 base and the J gene lost 10 bases, with 19 bases spanning the gap. CDR3 coding DNA: TGTGCCAGCAGCTTAGGTGGAGCGGGCATTGGAACAGCTTTCTTT. Amino acid sequence: CASSLGGAGIGTAFF. The variable domain in full, with the rest retrieved from reference TRBV7-8 and TRBJ1-1, is GAGVSQSPRYKVAKRGQDVALRCDPISGHVSLFWYQQALGQGPEFLTYFQNEAQLDKSGLPSDRFFAERPEGSVSTLKIQRTQQEDSAVYLCASSLGGAGIGTAFFGQGTRLTVV.

To note about this clonotype: The junction and the germline gene differ at one end; a read error may be behind it. The chain recombines TRBV6-5 with TRBJ1-1; no firm D call. CDR3 length: 12 amino acids. Germline CDR1 is MNHEY and CDR2 is SVGAGI. The CDR3 loop reads CASSLSGTEALF. The CDR3 DNA follows: TGTGCCAGCAGTTTAAGCGGCACTGAAGCTCTCTTT.

This clonotype showed up many times. The DNA of the CDR3 is TGTGCCAGCAGTGGCTACTCTGGGGCCAACGTCCTGACTTTC. It translates to CASSGYSGANVLTF. V usage is TRBV25-1 and J usage is TRBJ2-6; D call uncertain. The CDR3 spans 14 residues. The germline V gene has CDR1 MGHDK and CDR2 SYGVNS. Trimming shortened V by 4 bases and J by 0 bases, and 4 bases separated the two germline ends.

This clonotype was seen at least ten times. This chain joins TRBV2 and TRBJ2-7; TRBD1 or TRBD2 may be the D gene (5 bases each). The V end lost 0 bases, the J end lost 6 bases, and 9 bases lay between the germline ends. CDR1 is SNHLY and CDR2 is FYNNEI in the germline V gene. The CDR3 spans 13 residues. The CDR3 protein is CASSEAWGSEQYF. CDR3 in DNA: TGTGCCAGCAGTGAAGCGTGGGGGAGCGAGCAGTACTTC.

The J gene is TRBJ2-5, the V gene TRBV20-1; D gene unclear. The germline V gene encodes CDR1 DFQATT and CDR2 SNEGSKA (reference sequence). The germline V and J ends were trimmed by 4 bases and 5 bases, with 11 bases remaining between them. There are 12 residues in the CDR3. Written as DNA, the CDR3 is TGCAGTGCTATAGCCAGAAGGGAGACCCAGTACTTC. It translates to CSAIARRETQYF.

Only one count was recorded for this clonotype. A read error is possible here, since a much larger clone lies one base away. Likely a read error: the CDR3 ends without its conserved phenylalanine or tryptophan. This chain joins TRBV9 and TRBJ1-1, with TRBD1 matching over 7 bases. The V segment lost 4 bases and the J segment 0 bases; nucleotides outside the gene matches: 6. Germline-derived CDR1 and CDR2 are SGDLS and YYNGEE. CDR3 length equals 15 residues. The CDR3 coding sequence is TGTGCCAGCAGCCTCCGACAGGGTATGAACACTGAAGCTTTCTCT. Translated, it gives CASSLRQGMNTEAFS.

The chain is built from TRBV7-2 and TRBJ2-7, with D perhaps given as TRBD1 or TRBD2 (5 bases each). Germline V gene data show CDR1 as SGHTA and CDR2 as FQGNSA. This CDR3 contains 14 residues. Trimming shortened V by 2 bases and J by 9 bases, and 17 bases separated the two germline ends. The CDR3 sequence is CTSSLLGTGSGQYF. CDR3 DNA sequence: TGTACCAGCAGCTTACTAGGGACGGGTTCGGGGCAGTACTTC.

This clonotype was seen just once. This may be a read error, as it is one base from a much larger clone. The rearrangement links TRBV19 to TRBJ1-2; no reliable D call. CDR1 LNHDA and CDR2 SQIVND come from the germline V gene (reference sequence). This CDR3 is built from 15 residues. In DNA, the CDR3 is TGTGCCGGTAGTCCCAACAGCGTAGAGGGCATCGGCTACACCTTC. The encoded protein is CAGSPNSVEGIGYTF.

Note on this clonotype: One end of the junction varies from germline; a read error may be responsible. The chain employs TRBV10-3 and TRBJ2-7, with 7 nucleotides matching TRBD2. In germline, CDR1 is ENHRY, CDR2 SYGVKD. This CDR3 contains 15 residues. The DNA of the CDR3 is TGTGCCAGCAGTCTTAAGCGGGGATACCCGTACGAGCAGTACTTC. Translated, it gives CASSLKRGYPYEQYF.

The chain uses TRBV9 and TRBJ2-7; 9 nucleotides line up with TRBD1. The V gene's germline CDR1 is SGDLS and CDR2 YYNGEE. The CDR3 length is 15 residues. V was pared by 6 bases and J by 2 bases, with 9 bases of the junction left unmatched. The CDR3 DNA sequence: TGTGCCAGCACTAACCGGGACAGGGAAGCCTACGAGCAGTACTTC. It encodes CASTNRDREAYEQYF.

Comments on this clonotype: The CDR3 end shows no conserved phenylalanine or tryptophan, and so a read error is likely. The DNA is left out, because the CDR3 cannot be placed on it with certainty; the CDR3 is given as TCRdb lists it. The V and J genes are TRBV3-1 and TRBJ1-4; TRBD1 was called by the table and not checked on the DNA. The CDR3 adds up to 8 amino acids, both ends counted. CDR1 is LGHDT, CDR2 YNNKEL, per germline (reference sequence). CDR3 region: CASSRQGL.

The chain's CDR3 is CASRLAGGYEQYF. The DNA of the CDR3 is TGTGCCAGCCGTTTAGCGGGGGGCTACGAGCAGTACTTC. The chain carries TRBV7-2 and TRBJ2-7; 10 bases fit TRBD2. This CDR3 contains 13 residues. CDR1 is SGHTA, CDR2 FQGNSA, per germline. Trimming at V came to 8 bases and at J to 3 bases, leaving 4 bases not matched to a gene.

This clonotype was picked up many times. The rearrangement uses TRBV20-1 and TRBJ1-6; D remains ambiguous. Germline values: CDR1 DFQATT, CDR2 SNEGSKA (reference sequence). The CDR3 runs 12 residues. CDR3 in amino acids: CSPQRNNSPLHF. CDR3 in DNA: TGCAGCCCCCAAAGGAATAATTCACCCCTCCACTTT.

The V and J genes are TRBV7-8 and TRBJ1-1, with D perhaps matching TRBD1 (6 bases). Germline lookup yields CDR1 SGHVS and CDR2 FQNEAQ. This CDR3 contains 16 residues. V was cut by 5 bases and J by 1 base, with 17 bases left in between. In nucleotides, the CDR3 is TGTGCCAGCAGCCCCCCCCGGGGGGCGGGGAACACTGAAGCTTTCTTT. It translates to CASSPPRGAGNTEAFF.

The chain carries TRBV6-5 and TRBJ1-1, with D maybe TRBD1 (5 bases). The CDR3 is made up of 15 amino acids. Germline assignment: CDR1 MNHEY and CDR2 SVGAGI. Trimming pared 2 bases from V and 4 bases from J, leaving 14 bases between. CDR3 in amino acids: CASSYRASGGTEAFF. In nucleotides, the CDR3 is TGTGCCAGCAGTTACCGGGCCAGCGGGGGCACTGAAGCTTTCTTT.

This clonotype was picked up a small number of times. The chain carries TRBV6-2 or TRBV6-3 and TRBJ2-7; TRBD2 agrees at 8 bases. This CDR3 comprises 15 residues. With 5 bases clipped from V and 4 bases from J, the junction kept 10 bases outside the gene matches. Germline V gene data show CDR1 as MNHEY and CDR2 as SVGEGT. The CDR3 bases are TGTGCCAGCAGTACCCTTGGACTAGCCACGTACGAGCAGTACTTC. Protein sequence: CASSTLGLATYEQYF.

The V call is TRBV6-5, the J call TRBJ1-5; D gene uncertain. This CDR3 contains 13 residues. The V and J ends lost 6 bases and 5 bases respectively, with 11 bases between them. Germline assignment: CDR1 MNHEY and CDR2 SVGAGI. CDR3 DNA sequence: TGTGCCAGCAGCCTCACCCAAGATCAGCCCCAGCATTTT. It translates to CASSLTQDQPQHF.

This clonotype was observed a few times. The V call is TRBV12-3 or TRBV12-4, the J call TRBJ2-2, with 12 bases matching TRBD1. After removal of 6 bases from V and 4 bases from J, the junction contained 6 bases not matched to a gene. The CDR3 contains 16 residues. CDR3 DNA sequence: TGTGCCAGCAGCGGCCCGGGACAGGGGGCCACCGGGGAGCTGTTTTTT. This gives the protein CASSGPGQGATGELFF.

Ten or more counts support this clonotype. The V and J genes are TRBV29-1 and TRBJ1-5; D not certain. CDR3 length equals 13 residues. Germline V lookup: CDR1 SQVTM, CDR2 ANQGSEA. V lost 6 bases and J lost 5, with 14 bases in between. CDR3 sequence reads: CSVGDGEHQPQHF. In nucleotides, the CDR3 is TGCAGCGTCGGAGACGGAGAACATCAGCCCCAGCATTTT. Looking up the rest from reference TRBV29-1 and TRBJ1-5 gives the full variable domain: SAVISQKPSRDICQRGTSLTIQCQVDSQVTMMFWYRQQPGQSLTLIATANQGSEATYESGFVIDKFPISRPNLTFSTLTVSNMSPEDSSIYLCSVGDGEHQPQHFGDGTRLSIL.

As for this clonotype: This could be a read error, since a much larger clone is one nucleotide away. The chain is built from TRBV2 and TRBJ1-4; possibly TRBD1 for D (6 bases). Germline V gene data show CDR1 as SNHLY and CDR2 as FYNNEI. CDR3 size: 13 residues. Here the CDR3 DNA reads TGTGCCAGCGGAGAGGGACAAACGGGAAAACTGCTTTTT. It is translated as CASGEGQTGKLLF. The whole variable domain, filled in from reference TRBV2 and TRBJ1-4, reads EPEVTQTPSHQVTQMGQEVILRCVPISNHLYFYWYRQILGQKVEFLVSFYNNEISEKSEIFDDQFSVERPDGSNFTLKIRSTKLEDSAMYFCASGEGQTGKLLFGSGTQLSVL.

This clonotype was observed many times. The DNA of the CDR3 is TGTGCCACCAGCAGAGATAAATATGGACAGGGTTTCAATCAGCCCCAGCATTTT. Its translation is CATSRDKYGQGFNQPQHF. The V call is TRBV15, the J call TRBJ1-5; 8 positions agree with TRBD1. The CDR3 is 18 amino acids. Germline V gene sequence: CDR1 LNHNV, CDR2 YYDKDF (reference sequence). Trimming cost V 0 bases and J 3 bases; bases outside gene matches: 10.

This clonotype was seen repeatedly, ten times or more. The chain employs TRBV2 and TRBJ1-1; D possibly corresponds to TRBD1 (6 bases). The V and J ends lost 2 bases and 6 bases respectively, with 19 bases between them. Germline CDR1 is SNHLY and CDR2 is FYNNEI. This CDR3 comprises 16 residues. This chain's CDR3 is CASSEQGREMRAEAFF. For the CDR3, the DNA is TGTGCCAGCAGTGAACAGGGGAGGGAAATGAGGGCTGAAGCTTTCTTT.

The chain uses TRBV19 and TRBJ1-5; TRBD1 agrees at 7 bases. J gave up 3 bases and V 3 bases, and 8 bases lay outside the gene matches. Germline V lookup: CDR1 LNHDA, CDR2 SQIVND (reference sequence). The CDR3 consists of 16 residues. CDR3 DNA sequence: TGTGCCAGTAGTATGGGGGGACAGAGAATCAATCAGCCCCAGCATTTT. Residues: CASSMGGQRINQPQHF.

With respect to this clonotype: One end of the junction fails to match germline, which may point to a read error. The chain has TRBV5-6 and TRBJ1-2, with D perhaps TRBD1 (5 bases). Germline loops: CDR1 SGHDT, CDR2 YYEEEE. The CDR3 loop spans 13 amino acids. The chain's CDR3 is CTSSLMGPWGYTF. CDR3 DNA: TGTACCAGCAGTCTGATGGGGCCCTGGGGCTACACCTTC. The entire variable domain, with the rest obtained from reference TRBV5-6 and TRBJ1-2, is as follows: DAGVTQSPTHLIKTRGQQVTLRCSPKSGHDTVSWYQQALGQGPQFIFQYYEEEERQRGNFPDRFSGHQFPNYSSELNVNALLLGDSALYLCTSSLMGPWGYTFGSGTRLTVV.

The V and J genes are TRBV7-9 and TRBJ1-4; 10 nucleotides align to TRBD1. V dropped 10 bases and J dropped 8; count of bases not matched to a gene: 19. The CDR3 sequence is 17 residues long. Germline V lookup: CDR1 SEHNR, CDR2 FQNEAQ (reference sequence). CDR3 coding DNA: TGTGCCACCAACCGACAGGGGGCCGGCGGCCCTCGGGAAAAACTGTTTTTT. Residues: CATNRQGAGGPREKLFF.

This clonotype was recorded a few times. The chain recombines TRBV4-3 with TRBJ1-3; D unclear. The V end was cut by 1 base, the J end by 1 base, with 11 bases between. The germline CDR1 and CDR2 sequences are LGHNA and YSLEER. The CDR3 is 16 amino acids. CDR3 bases: TGCGCCAGCAGCCAAGGGCCAGGCTTGTCTGGAAACACCATATATTTT. Protein: CASSQGPGLSGNTIYF.

This clonotype was counted many times. The chain has TRBV7-2 and TRBJ1-6; the match to TRBD1 covers 9 bases. The CDR3 runs to 13 residues. Losses at the gene ends were 4 bases for V and 12 bases for J; bases not matched to a gene: 4. CDR1 is SGHTA, CDR2 FQGNSA, per germline. The CDR3 reads CASSSQTGGPLHF. CDR3 DNA sequence: TGTGCCAGCAGCTCTCAGACAGGGGGACCCCTCCACTTT.